These 7 T cell receptor beta chains were sequenced from one sample in a study of vaccination and CD4 T cells after COVID-19. Cultured CD4+ T cell DNA was sequenced using the Oncomine TCR Beta short-read assay. One entry per CDR3 protein results from TCRdb running MiXCR on the PCR reads. The table includes 6,500 to 8,000 distinct CDR3 sequences, roughly 23% detected once. Treatment defined: roughly nine-day PBMC culture with coronavirus spike peptide pools or control peptides (ViraFEST assay). What these receptors recognize is not known. The sample was CD4+ T cells from blood, cultured in vitro, taken after SARS-CoV-2 vaccination. These TCRs come from a human donor who had recovered from COVID-19.

This clonotype is medium-sized by share. The chain combines TRBV27 with TRBJ1-5; 11 nucleotides align to TRBD1. The CDR3 runs 16 residues. J gave up 2 bases and V 4 bases, and 4 bases lay outside the gene matches. CDR1 is MNHEY, CDR2 SMNVEV, per germline (reference sequence). This CDR3 reads CASSSGQGVGNQPQHF. The CDR3 bases are TGTGCCAGCAGTTCGGGACAGGGGGTGGGCAATCAGCCCCAGCATTTT.

This clonotype was counted only a few times. The chain carries TRBV20-1 and TRBJ1-2; 9 bases align to TRBD1. This CDR3 region has 13 residues. Germline CDR1 DFQATT, CDR2 SNEGSKA (reference sequence). V was clipped by 3 bases and J by 6 bases; unmatched bases: 5. The CDR3 spells CSASPGTGNGYTF. DNA for the CDR3: TGCAGTGCTAGCCCAGGGACAGGGAATGGCTACACCTTC.

In its sample, this clonotype is medium-sized. The chain has TRBV20-1 and TRBJ2-7, with 7 positions matching TRBD1. The germline CDR1 and CDR2 sequences are DFQATT and SNEGSKA (reference sequence). Trimming removed 6 bases from V and 4 bases from J; junction bases left unmatched: 15. The CDR3 has 15 amino acids. The CDR3, as DNA: TGCAGTGCCCCCAGCTCAGGACAGGCACCTTACGAGCAGTACTTC. Protein product: CSAPSSGQAPYEQYF.

A few counts support this clonotype. This chain joins TRBV29-1 and TRBJ2-5, with D possibly matching TRBD1 (6 bases). V lost 6 bases and J 5 bases, leaving 10 bases between the germline ends. This CDR3 is 11 amino acids long. CDR1 SQVTM and CDR2 ANQGSEA come from the germline V gene. The CDR3: CSVLRGETQYF. In DNA form, the CDR3 reads TGCAGCGTCCTTAGGGGGGAGACCCAGTACTTC.

A few counts support this clonotype. The chain has TRBV6-2 or TRBV6-3 and TRBJ1-5; TRBD1 matches at 8 bases. This CDR3 spans 12 amino acids. The V segment lost 5 bases and the J segment 7 bases; nucleotides outside the gene matches: 1. CDR1 and CDR2 (germline): MNHEY, SVGEGT. CDR3 bases: TGTGCCAGCAGTACAGGGGGGCAGCCCCAGCATTTT. Translation gives CASSTGGQPQHF.

The chain employs TRBV6-1 and TRBJ2-3; perhaps TRBD2 as D (6 bases). In germline, CDR1 is MNHNS, CDR2 SASEGT. The germline V and J ends were trimmed by 8 bases and 0 bases, with 15 bases remaining between them. This CDR3 region has 15 residues. The CDR3, as DNA: TGTGCCAGCGCCCTCCGGGGGACTAGCACAGATACGCAGTATTTT. It translates to CASALRGTSTDTQYF.

The chain carries TRBV6-1 and TRBJ2-7; 9 nucleotides line up with TRBD1. With 6 bases clipped from V and 4 bases from J, the junction kept 7 bases outside the gene matches. CDR1 and CDR2 (germline): MNHNS, SASEGT. The CDR3 spans 14 residues. The CDR3 sequence: CASRAGTGTYEQYF. Written as DNA, the CDR3 is TGTGCCAGCAGGGCCGGGACAGGGACATACGAGCAGTACTTC.